Below, 26 T cell receptor beta chains from the same sample are listed, as sequenced in a study of blood T cells in healthy people across ages. Using a J-beta primer mix together with a sample-barcoded 5' primer, a second PCR was run for about 7 to 12 cycles. TCRdb itself ran the 5' RACE reads through MiXCR, one entry per CDR3 protein. The data show around 1,800,000 distinct CDR3 sequences, roughly two fifths seen once. The specimen sequenced was blood. The source is a human donor in good health.

This clonotype was observed a handful of times. The V call is TRBV4-1, the J call TRBJ1-6, with D maybe TRBD1 (6 bases). The CDR3 has 16 residues. V lost 4 bases and J lost 7, with 17 bases in between. Per the germline V gene, CDR1 is MGHRA and CDR2 is YSYEKL. Written as DNA, the CDR3 is TGCGCCAGCAGCCCCATCATCGACAGGACCAATTCACCCCTCCACTTT. It translates to CASSPIIDRTNSPLHF.

The V and J genes are TRBV24-1 and TRBJ2-1; D ambiguous. CDR3 length equals 12 residues. V lost 4 bases and J 3 bases, leaving 3 bases between the germline ends. Looked up from germline, CDR1 is KGHDR and CDR2 is SFDVKD. In DNA form, the CDR3 reads TGTGCCACCAGTGACATCTACAATGAGCAGTTCTTC. Translated: CATSDIYNEQFF.

The chain employs TRBV4-2 and TRBJ2-1; perhaps TRBD2 as D (6 bases). Trimming removed 4 bases at V and 3 bases at J, with 13 bases between. The CDR3 is 15 residues long. Germline values: CDR1 LGHNA, CDR2 YNFKEQ. DNA for the CDR3: TGTGCCAGCAGCCCTGTCGGGGGAGGCTACAATGAGCAGTTCTTC. As protein: CASSPVGGGYNEQFF.

This clonotype was picked up a small number of times. V usage is TRBV29-1 and J usage is TRBJ1-1; D unclear. The CDR3 has 14 amino acids. In germline, CDR1 is SQVTM, CDR2 ANQGSEA. With 0 bases removed from V and 2 bases from J, the gap between germline ends came to 10 bases. This chain's CDR3 is CSVEDANRNTEAFF. CDR3 sequence (DNA): TGCAGCGTTGAAGATGCCAACAGAAACACTGAAGCTTTCTTT.

This clonotype was seen only a few times. The chain recombines TRBV12-3 or TRBV12-4 with TRBJ1-6; perhaps TRBD1 as D (6 bases). The CDR3 has 13 amino acids. The V end was cut by 3 bases, the J end by 9 bases, with 9 bases between. The CDR3 region has the DNA TGTGCCAGCAGTTTCCGGGACACTTCACCCCTCCACTTT. Protein: CASSFRDTSPLHF.

This clonotype was detected only once. V and J are TRBV28 and TRBJ1-4, with D uncertain. Germline CDR1 and CDR2: MDHEN and SYDVKM. V was trimmed by 3 bases and J by 0 bases, leaving 8 bases between them. This CDR3 has 15 residues. The CDR3 loop reads CASSFGVTTNEKLFF. CDR3 coding DNA: TGTGCCAGCAGTTTCGGGGTTACAACTAATGAAAAACTGTTTTTT.

Regarding this clonotype: Because the CDR3's place on the DNA is in doubt, the DNA is left out and the CDR3 is given as listed by TCRdb. The chain has TRBV12-3 or TRBV12-4 and TRBJ1-6; TRBD1 reflects the table's D call only, with no check against the DNA. The CDR3 region is 17 residues in length, termini included. CDR3 loop: CASSTSGAYSYNSPLHF.

This clonotype was seen a handful of times. This chain links TRBV4-2 with TRBJ2-5; no firm D call. The DNA matches TRBJ2-7 better at its end, which makes the J call doubtful. Germline-derived CDR1 and CDR2 are LGHNA and YNFKEQ. The length of the CDR3 is 14 residues. This CDR3 reads CASSQDEVVDEQYF. The CDR3 DNA is TGTGCCAGCAGCCAAGATGAAGTGGTGGACGAGCAGTACTTC.

This clonotype was recorded a few times. The DNA for the CDR3 is TGCGCCAGCAGCTTAGAACAGGGGAGCTATGGCTACACCTTC. Translation: CASSLEQGSYGYTF. The chain links TRBV5-1 to TRBJ1-2, with TRBD1 matching 7 bases. Germline V gene sequence: CDR1 SGHRS, CDR2 YFSETQ. The CDR3 is made up of 14 amino acids. The V gene end was trimmed by 2 bases and the J gene end by 4 bases; junction bases not matched to a gene: 5.

This clonotype has at least ten counts. The rearrangement joins TRBV7-2 to TRBJ2-5, with TRBD1 as a possible D gene (6 bases). The V end lost 6 bases, the J end lost 4 bases, and 18 bases lay between the germline ends. Looked up from germline, CDR1 is SGHTA and CDR2 is FQGNSA. The CDR3 consists of 15 residues. Written as DNA, the CDR3 is TGTGCCAGCAGACAACAGGGACAAATTGGAGAGACCCAGTACTTC. It yields the protein CASRQQGQIGETQYF. The whole variable domain, remainder taken from reference TRBV7-2 and TRBJ2-5, is GAGVSQSPSNKVTEKGKDVELRCDPISGHTALYWYRQSLGQGLEFLIYFQGNSAPDKSGLPSDRFSAERTGGSVSTLTIQRTQQEDSAVYLCASRQQGQIGETQYFGPGTRLLVL.

The chain's CDR3 is CASSLGTSYSYEQYF. CDR3 DNA: TGTGCCAGCAGCTTGGGGACTAGCTACTCCTACGAGCAGTACTTC. V usage is TRBV7-2 and J usage is TRBJ2-7; 9 bases are a match to TRBD2. This CDR3 is built from 15 residues. The V and J ends lost 3 bases and 0 bases, in that order; junction bases with no gene match: 3. Germline CDR1 is SGHTA and CDR2 is FQGNSA.

This chain joins TRBV20-1 and TRBJ1-2, with D uncertain. Trimming stripped 3 bases from V and 4 bases from J, with 6 bases between. The CDR3 runs to 11 residues. Germline CDR1 reads DFQATT; CDR2 reads SNEGSKA (reference sequence). In nucleotides, the CDR3 is TGCAGTGCTAGGCTTCTCTATGGCTACACCTTC. Residues: CSARLLYGYTF.

V gene TRBV9 combines with J gene TRBJ1-2; 8 bases match TRBD1. V shed 0 bases, J shed 8 bases, and the junction held 12 bases outside the gene matches. Germline V gene sequence: CDR1 SGDLS, CDR2 YYNGEE. The CDR3 is 16 residues long. This chain's CDR3 is CASSVGPGQEGGGYTF. The DNA for the CDR3 is TGTGCCAGCAGCGTAGGACCGGGACAGGAGGGTGGCGGCTACACCTTC.

The chain joins TRBV5-1 to TRBJ1-2; D gene ambiguous. From germline, CDR1 is SGHRS and CDR2 YFSETQ. This CDR3 is built from 16 residues. Trimming stripped 0 bases from V and 5 bases from J, with 17 bases between. DNA for the CDR3: TGCGCCAGCAGCTTGGCCGTTAGTCCGCGAAGGTATGGCTACACCTTC. This gives the protein CASSLAVSPRRYGYTF. Together with reference TRBV5-1 and TRBJ1-2, the CDR3 gives the full variable domain: KAGVTQTPRYLIKTRGQQVTLSCSPISGHRSVSWYQQTPGQGLQFLFEYFSETQRNKGNFPGRFSGRQFSNSRSEMNVSTLELGDSALYLCASSLAVSPRRYGYTFGSGTRLTVV.

Concerning this clonotype itself: At one end the junction does not follow the germline gene, possibly because of a read error. The V gene is TRBV14, the J gene TRBJ1-1; D not certain. The germline V gene encodes CDR1 SGHDN and CDR2 FVKESK. The CDR3 is made up of 13 amino acids. CDR3 DNA sequence: TGTGCCGGCAGTTCCAACATGAACACTGAAGCTTTCTTT. Translating it yields CAGSSNMNTEAFF.

The chain uses TRBV7-2 and TRBJ1-2; no definite D call. Trimming took 5 bases from V and 13 from J, leaving 17 bases between them. Germline V lookup: CDR1 SGHTA, CDR2 FQGNSA. The CDR3 loop spans 12 amino acids. CDR3 loop: CASSQVDGRRTF. The CDR3 coding sequence is TGTGCCAGCAGCCAAGTGGATGGCCGGCGCACCTTC.

This clonotype was picked up a small number of times. The J gene is TRBJ2-7, the V gene TRBV28; D ambiguous. Trimming removed 6 bases at V and 7 bases at J, with 16 bases between. The CDR3 is 13 amino acids. Germline loops: CDR1 MDHEN, CDR2 SYDVKM. CDR3 amino acids: CASRPPVAREQYF. CDR3 nucleotide sequence: TGTGCCAGCAGACCCCCCGTAGCTAGGGAGCAGTACTTC.

There are a few counts of this clonotype. The J gene is TRBJ2-7, the V gene TRBV11-2; D remains ambiguous. Trimming stripped 11 bases from V and 3 bases from J, with 14 bases between. Germline CDR1 reads SGHAT; CDR2 reads FQNNGV. The CDR3 loop spans 12 amino acids. The CDR3 nucleotides are TGTGCCGGGTCCGGTACAGACTACGAGCAGTACTTC. Protein product: CAGSGTDYEQYF.

This chain links TRBV29-1 with TRBJ1-1; the D gene is possibly TRBD1 (6 bases). Trimming left V 2 bases short and J 4 bases short, with 11 bases between. The CDR3 is 13 amino acids. Germline values: CDR1 SQVTM, CDR2 ANQGSEA. CDR3 protein: CSVEPTGSTEAFF. CDR3 bases: TGCAGCGTTGAACCCACAGGGAGCACTGAAGCTTTCTTT. Full variable domain (remainder filled in from reference TRBV29-1 and TRBJ1-1): SAVISQKPSRDICQRGTSLTIQCQVDSQVTMMFWYRQQPGQSLTLIATANQGSEATYESGFVIDKFPISRPNLTFSTLTVSNMSPEDSSIYLCSVEPTGSTEAFFGQGTRLTVV.

This rearrangement joins TRBV12-3 or TRBV12-4 to TRBJ1-2; D unclear. Trimming shortened V by 6 bases and J by 4 bases, and 12 bases separated the two germline ends. The CDR3 is 13 amino acids. The CDR3 here is CASSRGETYGYTF. The CDR3 bases are TGTGCCAGCAGCCGCGGGGAAACCTATGGCTACACCTTC.

V usage is TRBV7-2 and J usage is TRBJ1-2, with D maybe TRBD1 (5 bases). Trimming pared 5 bases from V and 8 bases from J, leaving 15 bases between. CDR1 and CDR2 from the germline V gene are SGHTA and FQGNSA. This CDR3 region has 13 residues. The CDR3 sequence: CASSRDAGRGYTF. The CDR3 bases are TGTGCCAGCAGCCGGGACGCGGGTCGGGGCTACACCTTC.

This clonotype was observed a few times. The chain uses TRBV20-1 and TRBJ2-5; D remains ambiguous. V lost 7 bases and J lost 0, with 9 bases in between. CDR1 is DFQATT and CDR2 is SNEGSKA in the germline V gene (reference sequence). This CDR3 contains 12 residues. This CDR3 reads CSGGGHQETQYF. The CDR3 coding sequence is TGCAGTGGTGGCGGACACCAAGAGACCCAGTACTTC.

The J gene is TRBJ2-1, the V gene TRBV4-3, with D possibly TRBD2 on 7 matching bases. Germline V gene lookup returns CDR1 LGHNA and CDR2 YSLEER. The CDR3 has 16 amino acids. With 4 bases removed from V and 0 bases from J, the gap between germline ends came to 13 bases. CDR3 sequence reads: CASSPGGANSYNEQFF. The CDR3 region has the DNA TGCGCCAGCAGCCCTGGGGGGGCGAACTCCTACAATGAGCAGTTCTTC.

V usage is TRBV20-1 and J usage is TRBJ2-7; either TRBD1 or TRBD2 may supply D (5 bases each). The length of the CDR3 is 15 residues. Germline V gives CDR1 DFQATT, CDR2 SNEGSKA (reference sequence). V was cut by 3 bases and J by 0 bases, with 15 bases left in between. CDR3 DNA: TGCAGTGCTAGTCTAGAGGGGCGTCCCTCCTACGAGCAGTACTTC. It specifies CSASLEGRPSYEQYF.

This clonotype was counted only a few times. The V and J genes are TRBV6-6 and TRBJ2-7; 7 bases agree with TRBD2. CDR3 size: 14 residues. Per germline, CDR1 MNHNY and CDR2 SVGAGI (reference sequence). V dropped 6 bases and J dropped 0; count of bases not matched to a gene: 5. CDR3 residues: CASRPAGTSYEQYF. CDR3 DNA: TGTGCCAGCAGGCCAGCGGGGACCTCCTACGAGCAGTACTTC.

The chain combines TRBV7-9 with TRBJ1-1; 9 nucleotides agree with TRBD1. Trimming at V came to 3 bases and at J to 1 base, leaving 6 bases not matched to a gene. Germline loops: CDR1 SEHNR, CDR2 FQNEAQ (reference sequence). The CDR3 extends over 16 amino acids. CDR3 sequence: CASSFRTGEGNTEAFF. CDR3 nucleotide sequence: TGTGCCAGCAGCTTTCGGACAGGGGAAGGGAACACTGAAGCTTTCTTT.